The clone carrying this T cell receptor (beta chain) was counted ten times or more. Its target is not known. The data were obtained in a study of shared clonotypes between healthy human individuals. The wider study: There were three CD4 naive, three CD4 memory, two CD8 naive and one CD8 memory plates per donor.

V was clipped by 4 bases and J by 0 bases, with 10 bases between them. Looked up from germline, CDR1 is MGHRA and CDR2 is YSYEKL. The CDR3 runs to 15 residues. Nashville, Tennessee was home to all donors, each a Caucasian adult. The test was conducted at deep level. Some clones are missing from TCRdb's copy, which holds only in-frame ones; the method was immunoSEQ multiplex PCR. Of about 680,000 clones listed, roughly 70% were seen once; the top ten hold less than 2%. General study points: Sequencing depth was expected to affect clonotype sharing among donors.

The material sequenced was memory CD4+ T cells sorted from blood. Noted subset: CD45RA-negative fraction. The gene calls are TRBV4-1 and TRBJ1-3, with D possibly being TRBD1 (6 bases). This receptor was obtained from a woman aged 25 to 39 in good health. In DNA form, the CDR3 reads TGCGCCAGCAGCCCAGGGGAGTCCTCTGGAAACACCATATATTTT. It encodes CASSPGESSGNTIYF.